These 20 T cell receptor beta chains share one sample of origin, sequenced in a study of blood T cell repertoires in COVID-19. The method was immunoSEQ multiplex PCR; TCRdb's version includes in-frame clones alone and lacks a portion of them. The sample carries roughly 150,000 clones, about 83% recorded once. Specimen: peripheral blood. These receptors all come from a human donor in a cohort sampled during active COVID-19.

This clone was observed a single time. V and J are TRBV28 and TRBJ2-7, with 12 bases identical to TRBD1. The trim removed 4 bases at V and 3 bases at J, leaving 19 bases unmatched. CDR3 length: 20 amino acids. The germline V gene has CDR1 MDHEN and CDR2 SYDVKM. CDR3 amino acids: CASSSFPSGTGGKMDYEQYF. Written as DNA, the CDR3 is TGTGCCAGCAGTTCTTTTCCCTCCGGGACAGGGGGCAAAATGGACTACGAGCAGTACTTC.

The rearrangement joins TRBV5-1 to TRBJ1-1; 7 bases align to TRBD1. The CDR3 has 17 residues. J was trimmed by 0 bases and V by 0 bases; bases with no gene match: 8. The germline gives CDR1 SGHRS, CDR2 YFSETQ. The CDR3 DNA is TGCGCCAGCAGCTTGGCCCAGGGGGACCAAATGAACACTGAAGCTTTCTTT. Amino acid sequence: CASSLAQGDQMNTEAFF.

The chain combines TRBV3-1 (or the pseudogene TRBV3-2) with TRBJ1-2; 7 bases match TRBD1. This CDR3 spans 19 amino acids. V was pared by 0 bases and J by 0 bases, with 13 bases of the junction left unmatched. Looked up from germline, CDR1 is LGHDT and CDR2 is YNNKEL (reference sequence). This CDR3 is CASSQDWNRVRGPNYGYTF. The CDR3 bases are TGTGCCAGCAGCCAAGATTGGAACAGGGTGAGGGGGCCTAACTATGGCTACACCTTC.

The CDR3 protein is CASSREGLFNEQFF. CDR3 DNA sequence: TGTGCCAGCAGCCGGGAGGGCCTTTTCAATGAGCAGTTCTTC. The rearrangement links TRBV6-2 or TRBV6-3 to TRBJ2-1, with 8 bases aligning to TRBD2. In germline, CDR1 is MNHEY, CDR2 SVGEGT. The CDR3 loop spans 14 amino acids. V gave up 6 bases and J gave up 6 bases; unmatched junction bases: 7.

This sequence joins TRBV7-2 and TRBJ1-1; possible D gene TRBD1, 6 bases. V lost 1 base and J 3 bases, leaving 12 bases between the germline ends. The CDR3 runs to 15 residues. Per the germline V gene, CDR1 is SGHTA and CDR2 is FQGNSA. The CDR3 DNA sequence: TGTGCCAGCAGCTTAGGGGGGGGCGCAGACACTGAAGCTTTCTTT. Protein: CASSLGGGADTEAFF.

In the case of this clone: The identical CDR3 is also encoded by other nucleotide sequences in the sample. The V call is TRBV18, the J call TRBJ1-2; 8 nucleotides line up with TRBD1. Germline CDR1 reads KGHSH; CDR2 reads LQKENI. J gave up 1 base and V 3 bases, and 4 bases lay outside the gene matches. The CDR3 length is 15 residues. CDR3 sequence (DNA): TGTGCCAGCTCACCTCCAGACAGGGGTAACTATGGCTACACCTTC. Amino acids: CASSPPDRGNYGYTF.

The DNA for the CDR3 is TGTGCCTCTGCCGGGGGGCCCGAGCAGTACTTC. This sequence encodes CASAGGPEQYF. This chain connects TRBV6-6 to TRBJ2-7; D is perhaps TRBD2 (7 bases). Trimming left V 11 bases short and J 6 bases short, with 14 bases between. This CDR3 region has 11 residues. Germline V gene sequence: CDR1 MNHNY, CDR2 SVGAGI (reference sequence).

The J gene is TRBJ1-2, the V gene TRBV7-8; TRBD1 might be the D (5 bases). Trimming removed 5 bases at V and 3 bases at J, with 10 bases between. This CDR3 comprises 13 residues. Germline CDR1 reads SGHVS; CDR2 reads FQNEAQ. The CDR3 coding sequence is TGTGCCAGCAGCAGCGGGACCGACTATGGCTACACCTTC. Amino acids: CASSSGTDYGYTF.

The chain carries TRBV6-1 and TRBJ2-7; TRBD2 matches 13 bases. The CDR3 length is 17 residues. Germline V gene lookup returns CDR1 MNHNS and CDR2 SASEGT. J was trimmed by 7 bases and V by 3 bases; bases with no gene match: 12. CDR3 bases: TGTGCCAGCAGTGATAGACTAGCGGGAGGCCCAAGTTGGGAGCAGTACTTC. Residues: CASSDRLAGGPSWEQYF.

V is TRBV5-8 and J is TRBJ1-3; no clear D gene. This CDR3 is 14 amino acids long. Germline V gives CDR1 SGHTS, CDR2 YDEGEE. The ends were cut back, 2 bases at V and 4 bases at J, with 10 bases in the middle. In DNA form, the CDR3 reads TGTGCCAGCAGCTTTACCAGGAGGGGAAACACCATATATTTT. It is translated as CASSFTRRGNTIYF.

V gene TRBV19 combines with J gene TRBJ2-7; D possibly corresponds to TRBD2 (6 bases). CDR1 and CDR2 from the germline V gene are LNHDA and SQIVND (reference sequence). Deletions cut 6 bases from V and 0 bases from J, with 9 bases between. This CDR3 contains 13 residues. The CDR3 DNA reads TGTGCCAGTAGATTTAGCGGCTCCTACGAGCAGTACTTC. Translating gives CASRFSGSYEQYF.

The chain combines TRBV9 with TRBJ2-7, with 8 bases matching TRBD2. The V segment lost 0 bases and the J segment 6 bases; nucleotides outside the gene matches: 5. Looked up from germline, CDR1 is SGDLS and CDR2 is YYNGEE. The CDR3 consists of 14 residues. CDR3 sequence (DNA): TGTGCCAGCAGCGTAGTGGACCTAGCGGGCGAGCAGTACTTC. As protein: CASSVVDLAGEQYF.

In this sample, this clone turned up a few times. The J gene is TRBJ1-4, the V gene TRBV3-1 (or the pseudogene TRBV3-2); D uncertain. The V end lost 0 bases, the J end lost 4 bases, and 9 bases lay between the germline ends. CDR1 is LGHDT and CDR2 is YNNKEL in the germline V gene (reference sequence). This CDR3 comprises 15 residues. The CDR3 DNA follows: TGTGCCAGCAGCCAAGATCTTGGCGGTAATGAAAAACTGTTTTTT. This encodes CASSQDLGGNEKLFF.

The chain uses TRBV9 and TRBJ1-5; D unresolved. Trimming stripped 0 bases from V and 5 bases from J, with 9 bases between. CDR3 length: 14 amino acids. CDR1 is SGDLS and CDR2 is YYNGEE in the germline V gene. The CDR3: CASSVDGQDQPQHF. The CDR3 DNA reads TGTGCCAGCAGCGTAGACGGTCAGGATCAGCCCCAGCATTTT.

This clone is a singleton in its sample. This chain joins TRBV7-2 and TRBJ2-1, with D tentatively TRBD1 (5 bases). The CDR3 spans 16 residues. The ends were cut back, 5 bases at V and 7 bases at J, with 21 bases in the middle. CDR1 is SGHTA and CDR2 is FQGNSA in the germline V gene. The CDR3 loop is CASSPWGALVVNEQFF. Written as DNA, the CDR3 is TGTGCCAGCAGCCCCTGGGGCGCCCTTGTAGTGAATGAGCAGTTCTTC. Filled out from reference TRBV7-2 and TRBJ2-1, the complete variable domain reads GAGVSQSPSNKVTEKGKDVELRCDPISGHTALYWYRQSLGQGLEFLIYFQGNSAPDKSGLPSDRFSAERTGGSVSTLTIQRTQQEDSAVYLCASSPWGALVVNEQFFGPGTRLTVL.

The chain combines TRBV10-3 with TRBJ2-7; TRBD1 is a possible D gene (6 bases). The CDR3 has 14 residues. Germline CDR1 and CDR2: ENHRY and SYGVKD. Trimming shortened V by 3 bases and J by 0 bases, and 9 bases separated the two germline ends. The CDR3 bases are TGTGCCATCAGTGAAAAACAGGGCTCCTACGAGCAGTACTTC. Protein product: CAISEKQGSYEQYF.

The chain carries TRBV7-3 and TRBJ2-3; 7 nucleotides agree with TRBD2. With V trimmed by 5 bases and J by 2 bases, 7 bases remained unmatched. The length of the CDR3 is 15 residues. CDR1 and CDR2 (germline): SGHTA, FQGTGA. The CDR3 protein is CASSSSGPPTDTQYF. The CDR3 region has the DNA TGTGCCAGCAGCAGTAGCGGGCCTCCCACAGATACGCAGTATTTT.

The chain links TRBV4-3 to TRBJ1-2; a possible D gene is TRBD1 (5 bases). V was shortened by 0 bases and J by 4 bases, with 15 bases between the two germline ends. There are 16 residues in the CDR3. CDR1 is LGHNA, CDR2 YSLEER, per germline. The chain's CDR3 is CASSQDRRGSSYGYTF. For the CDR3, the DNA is TGCGCCAGCAGCCAAGATCGTCGGGGGAGTAGCTATGGCTACACCTTC.

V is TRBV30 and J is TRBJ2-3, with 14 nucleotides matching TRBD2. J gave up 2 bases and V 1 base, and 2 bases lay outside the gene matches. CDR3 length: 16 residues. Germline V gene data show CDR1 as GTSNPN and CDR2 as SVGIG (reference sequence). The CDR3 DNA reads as TGTGCCTGGAGTGGGACTAGCGGGAGGTACACAGATACGCAGTATTTT. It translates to CAWSGTSGRYTDTQYF.

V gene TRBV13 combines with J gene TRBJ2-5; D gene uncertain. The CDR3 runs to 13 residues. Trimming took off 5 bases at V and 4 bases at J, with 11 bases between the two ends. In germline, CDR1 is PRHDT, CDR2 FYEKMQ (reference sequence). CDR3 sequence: CASSRGGRETQYF. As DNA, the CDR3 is TGTGCCAGCAGCCGCGGTGGTAGAGAGACCCAGTACTTC.